This T cell receptor beta chain was recorded in a study of blood T cell repertoires in COVID-19. V lost 2 bases to trimming and J lost 0 bases, with 14 bases between them. The length of the CDR3 is 18 residues. CDR1 and CDR2 from the germline V gene are SGHTA and FQGTGA. Clones were sequenced by immunoSEQ multiplex PCR, and TCRdb holds only the in-frame ones, with some missing. The sample lists about 210,000 clones, 82% occurring once. The gene calls are TRBV7-3 and TRBJ1-6; weak D call: TRBD1 (6 bases). This sequence originates from a woman aged 40 to 50 with acute or convalescent COVID-19. The sequenced sample was peripheral blood. The CDR3 DNA reads as TGTGCCAGCAGCTTACTTCCCCAGGGGAGCTCCTATAATTCACCCCTCCACTTT. As protein: CASSLLPQGSSYNSPLHF.